The rows below give T cell receptor beta chains drawn from one sample of a study of lymphopenia after photon versus proton radiotherapy. This table comes from immunoSEQ multiplex PCR, and its TCRdb copy is limited to in-frame clones, with some not included. The table shows about 40,000 clones, with 86% occurring only once. Source: peripheral blood, taken from a patient treated with proton-based radiotherapy. Source of these receptors: a woman aged 65 to 85 with pancreatic cancer. Some clones in this sample may be carry-over from other donors' samples. The CDR3 runs from the conserved cysteine through the conserved F or W. The D gene is left open where the match is weak. Size values are once, few and many counts, or a class for expanded clones, and some rows have none.

V gene: TRBV5-1
D gene: .
J gene: TRBJ2-3
clone size: few
CDR3 DNA: TGCGCCAGCCAGACTAAGGGAGACAACACAGATACGCAGTATTTT
CDR3 protein: CASQTKGDNTDTQYF

V gene: TRBV11-2
D gene: .
J gene: TRBJ1-3
clone size: .
CDR3 DNA: TGTGCCAGCAGCTTAGCGCTCTCCGGAAACACCATATATTTT
CDR3 protein: CASSLALSGNTIYF

V gene: TRBV28
D gene: .
J gene: TRBJ1-1
clone size: .
CDR3 DNA: TGTGCCAGCAGTTTAGTTGAGGGGACTGAAGCTTTCTTT
CDR3 protein: CASSLVEGTEAFF

V gene: TRBV7-2
D gene: .
J gene: TRBJ2-3
clone size: .
CDR3 DNA: TGTGCCAGCAGCCAACAGGGCACAGATACGCAGTATTTT
CDR3 protein: CASSQQGTDTQYF

V gene: TRBV18
D gene: TRBD1
J gene: TRBJ2-3
clone size: .
CDR3 DNA: TGTGCCAGCTCCCAGAGACAGGGGAGCACAGATACGCAGTATTTT
CDR3 protein: CASSQRQGSTDTQYF

V gene: TRBV29-1
D gene: .
J gene: TRBJ2-4
clone size: .
CDR3 DNA: TGCAGCGTAGCTGGTGTAGGGGGGGCCAAAAACATTCAGTACTTC
CDR3 protein: CSVAGVGGAKNIQYF

V gene: TRBV27
D gene: .
J gene: TRBJ2-1
clone size: .
CDR3 DNA: TGTGCCAGCAGTTTGTTGGGCCGAACCAATGAGCAGTTCTTC
CDR3 protein: CASSLLGRTNEQFF

V gene: TRBV7-2
D gene: TRBD1
J gene: TRBJ1-2
clone size: .
CDR3 DNA: TGTGCCAGCAGCCCTCCGGGACAGGGGACTGGCTACACCTTC
CDR3 protein: CASSPPGQGTGYTF

V gene: TRBV5-1
D gene: TRBD2
J gene: TRBJ2-3
clone size: .
CDR3 DNA: TGCGCCAGCAGCTTACGGGGACTAGCGGGAGTCACAGATACGCAGTATTTT
CDR3 protein: CASSLRGLAGVTDTQYF

V gene: TRBV2
D gene: TRBD1
J gene: TRBJ2-6
clone size: .
CDR3 DNA: TGTGCCAGCAGGGCCGGGACAGAACGATCTGGGGCCAACGTCCTGACTTTC
CDR3 protein: CASRAGTERSGANVLTF

V gene: TRBV10-3
D gene: .
J gene: TRBJ2-1
clone size: .
CDR3 DNA: TGTGCCATCAGCTTGGACTCCTACAATGAGCAGTTCTTC
CDR3 protein: CAISLDSYNEQFF

V gene: TRBV27
D gene: .
J gene: TRBJ2-5
clone size: .
CDR3 DNA: TGTGCCAGCAGTAACAGGGGAGGAGAGACCCAGTACTTC
CDR3 protein: CASSNRGGETQYF

V gene: TRBV19
D gene: TRBD1
J gene: TRBJ1-1
clone size: once
CDR3 DNA: TGTGCCAGCAGGACTACAGGGGTTTGGACTGAAGCTTTCTTT
CDR3 protein: CASRTTGVWTEAFF

V gene: TRBV5-5
D gene: .
J gene: TRBJ2-7
clone size: .
CDR3 DNA: TGTGCCAGCAGCTTAATAGTAGGGGAGCAGTACTTC
CDR3 protein: CASSLIVGEQYF

V gene: TRBV5-1
D gene: .
J gene: TRBJ1-1
clone size: .
CDR3 DNA: TGCGCCAGCAGCTTGGATGCGGGGGCAGCTACTGAAGCTTTCTTT
CDR3 protein: CASSLDAGAATEAFF

V gene: TRBV11-2
D gene: TRBD1
J gene: TRBJ1-1
clone size: .
CDR3 DNA: TGTGCCAGCAGCTTAGGGGGACAGGGCACTGAAGCTTTCTTT
CDR3 protein: CASSLGGQGTEAFF

V gene: TRBV19
D gene: .
J gene: TRBJ1-2
clone size: .
CDR3 DNA: TGTGCCAGTAGCGACAGACTCTATGGCTACACCTTC
CDR3 protein: CASSDRLYGYTF

V gene: TRBV6-5
D gene: .
J gene: TRBJ1-1
clone size: .
CDR3 DNA: TGTGCCAGCAGTACCAACACTCCTCTTGACACTGAAGCTTTCTTT
CDR3 protein: CASSTNTPLDTEAFF

V gene: TRBV7-8
D gene: .
J gene: TRBJ2-1
clone size: .
CDR3 DNA: TGTGCCAGCAGCTCTTACCGACTCGGCTCCTACAATGAGCAGTTCTTC
CDR3 protein: CASSSYRLGSYNEQFF

V gene: TRBV5-1
D gene: TRBD1
J gene: TRBJ2-5
clone size: .
CDR3 DNA: TGCGCCAGCACCCTTAGGGGGCAGGTACAAGAGACCCAGTACTTC
CDR3 protein: CASTLRGQVQETQYF

V gene: TRBV10-3
D gene: TRBD2
J gene: TRBJ2-1
clone size: .
CDR3 DNA: TGTGCCATCAGTAGCGGGGAGAGGTACAATGAGCAGTTCTTC
CDR3 protein: CAISSGERYNEQFF

V gene: TRBV19
D gene: TRBD2
J gene: TRBJ2-7
clone size: once
CDR3 DNA: TGTGCCAGTAGTCTCCGGGGGGGCCCCTACGAGCAGTACTTC
CDR3 protein: CASSLRGGPYEQYF